This is a list of T cell receptor beta chains from one sample in a study of blood T cell repertoires in COVID-19. Generated by immunoSEQ multiplex PCR, the TCRdb table keeps only in-frame clones and is missing some. This sample yields roughly 250,000 clones, of which about 85% are seen a single time; about 0.91% belongs to the top ten. The material sequenced was peripheral blood. Receptors were obtained from a man aged 40-49 years with acute or convalescent COVID-19. Each CDR3 is given with its conserved first and last residue. D genes are given only for firm matches. Some rows have no size entry. The others give once, few or many, or a class for an expanded clone.

>TRBJ1-1|.|.|TRBV10-3
TGTGCCACCGGAGGGGTATGGAGCACTGAAGCTTTCTTT
CATGGVWSTEAFF
>TRBJ2-7|.|.|TRBV4-1
TGCGCCAGCAGCCAAGGAGCAAAGGCCGGGGAGAGGTACCTAGGTTACGAGCAGTACTTC
CASSQGAKAGERYLGYEQYF
>TRBJ2-5|.|.|TRBV7-9
TGTGCCAGCAGCGCCGGAGCCATCCAGCAAGAGACCCAGTACTTC
CASSAGAIQQETQYF
>TRBJ1-4|TRBD1|few|TRBV5-1
TGCGCCAGCAGCTTGGCACAGGGGGTTGAAAAACTGTTTTTT
CASSLAQGVEKLFF
>TRBJ1-6|TRBD1|few|TRBV20-1
TGCAGTGCTAGTAGGGGACAGGGGGATAGTTCACCCCTCCACTTT
CSASRGQGDSSPLHF
>TRBJ1-1|.|.|TRBV5-1
TGCGCCAGCAGCTTGGTTGGAGATGAAGCTTTCTTT
CASSLVGDEAFF
>TRBJ1-1|.|.|TRBV4-1
TGCGCCAGCAGCCAATCCGACACGAACACTGAAGCTTTCTTT
CASSQSDTNTEAFF
>TRBJ1-1|.|.|TRBV4-3
TGCGCCAGCAGCCACGGACGGGGGATTGAAGCTTTCTTT
CASSHGRGIEAFF
>TRBJ1-1|.|.|TRBV19
TGTGCCAGTAGTATTAACAAGTACACTGAAGCTTTCTTT
CASSINKYTEAFF
>TRBJ1-2|.|.|TRBV29-1
TGCAGCGTGAACCCACAGGCTCCTAAGGATGGCTACACCTTC
CSVNPQAPKDGYTF
>TRBJ1-6|TRBD1|.|TRBV10-1
TGCGCCAGCAGTGCCGGGACAGATTATTCACCCCTCCACTTT
CASSAGTDYSPLHF
>TRBJ1-5|.|.|TRBV11-1
TGTGCCAGCAGCTTAAGCGCGGGCAATCAGCCCCAGCATTTT
CASSLSAGNQPQHF
>TRBJ1-6|.|.|TRBV5-5
TGTGCCAGCAGCTTGGAGGGGACACCCCTCCACTTT
CASSLEGTPLHF
>TRBJ1-2|TRBD1|.|TRBV19
TGTGCCAGTAGTATTCAGGGGGACTATGGCTACACCTTC
CASSIQGDYGYTF
>TRBJ2-5|.|.|TRBV4-1
TGCGCCAGCAGCCAAGAGGGCTTACAGTACTTC
CASSQEGLQYF
>TRBJ1-2|.|.|TRBV21-1
TGTGCCAGCAGCATGTGGGACAGGGGGCCTCCCGGTGGCTACACCTTC
CASSMWDRGPPGGYTF
>TRBJ1-2|TRBD1|.|TRBV7-2
TGTGCCAGCAGCGACAGGGCCGGGATAGGCTACACCTTC
CASSDRAGIGYTF
>TRBJ1-2|.|.|TRBV4-3
TGCGCCAGCAGCCTTGCCCACACAGGTCTTAACTATGGCTACACCTTC
CASSLAHTGLNYGYTF
>TRBJ2-1|TRBD1|.|TRBV28
TGTGCCAGCAGTTTAACCTGGACAGGTCAATACAATGAGCAGTTCTTC
CASSLTWTGQYNEQFF
>TRBJ1-1|.|few|TRBV15
TGTGCCACCAGCCGCGGCTGGCAGGGGAGCGCTGAAGCTTTCTTT
CATSRGWQGSAEAFF
>TRBJ2-1|TRBD1|.|TRBV29-1
TGCAGCCCGAGACAGGGCCTTTCCTACAATGAGCAGTTCTTC
CSPRQGLSYNEQFF
>TRBJ1-1|.|once|TRBV2
TGTGCCAGCAGTGTTTTACAGGAGATGAACACTGAAGCTTTCTTT
CASSVLQEMNTEAFF
>TRBJ2-7|TRBD1|.|TRBV7-3
TGTGCCAGCAGCTCCTCCGGGACAGGGGACTACGAGCAGTACTTC
CASSSSGTGDYEQYF
>TRBJ2-1|TRBD2|.|TRBV5-6
TGTGCCACTAGCGGGGGGGCCACTGAGCAGTTCTTC
CATSGGATEQFF
>TRBJ1-1|.|.|TRBV6-5
TGTGCCAGCAGACCCTATATGGGCCAGGGGAGAGAAGCTTTCTTT
CASRPYMGQGREAFF
>TRBJ1-3|TRBD1|.|TRBV7-9
TGTGCCAGCAGCAAAGGAGGGGGCGAAGGAAACACCATATATTTT
CASSKGGGEGNTIYF
>TRBJ1-2|TRBD1|once|TRBV23-1
TGCGCCAGCAGTCAATCAAGGGACAGGGGGCCCTATGGCTACACCTTC
CASSQSRDRGPYGYTF
>TRBJ2-3|TRBD2|.|TRBV9
TGTGCCAGCAGCGCTACTAGCGGGGGGACTAGCACAGATACGCAGTATTTT
CASSATSGGTSTDTQYF
>TRBJ1-1|TRBD1|.|TRBV19
TGTGCCAGTAGTTACGGGACAGGGGGCATAACTGAAGCTTTCTTT
CASSYGTGGITEAFF
>TRBJ2-5|TRBD2|.|TRBV12-5
TGTGCTAGTGGTTTGGGACTAGCGGGGGTCCAAGAGACCCAGTACTTC
CASGLGLAGVQETQYF